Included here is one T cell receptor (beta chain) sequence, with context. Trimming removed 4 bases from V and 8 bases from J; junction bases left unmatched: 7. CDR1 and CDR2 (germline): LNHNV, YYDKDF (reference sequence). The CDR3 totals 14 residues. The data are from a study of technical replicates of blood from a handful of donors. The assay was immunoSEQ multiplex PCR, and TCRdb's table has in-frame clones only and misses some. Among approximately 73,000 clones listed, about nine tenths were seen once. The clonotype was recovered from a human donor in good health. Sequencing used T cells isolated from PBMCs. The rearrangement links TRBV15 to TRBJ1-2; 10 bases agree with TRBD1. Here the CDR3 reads CATSTRQGAGGYTF. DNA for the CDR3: TGTGCCACCAGCACGAGACAGGGGGCGGGGGGCTACACCTTC.